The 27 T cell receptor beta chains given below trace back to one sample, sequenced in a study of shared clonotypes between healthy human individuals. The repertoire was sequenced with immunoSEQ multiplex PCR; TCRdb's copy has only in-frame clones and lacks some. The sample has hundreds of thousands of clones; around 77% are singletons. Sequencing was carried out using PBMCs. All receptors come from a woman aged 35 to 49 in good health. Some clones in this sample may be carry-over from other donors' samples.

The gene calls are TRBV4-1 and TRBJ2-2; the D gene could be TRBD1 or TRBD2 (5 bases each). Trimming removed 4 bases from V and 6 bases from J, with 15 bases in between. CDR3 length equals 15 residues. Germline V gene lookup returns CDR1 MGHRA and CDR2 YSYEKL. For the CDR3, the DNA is TGCGCCAGCAGCCCCAGGGAGATGGCCCCCGGGGAGCTGTTTTTT. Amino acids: CASSPREMAPGELFF.

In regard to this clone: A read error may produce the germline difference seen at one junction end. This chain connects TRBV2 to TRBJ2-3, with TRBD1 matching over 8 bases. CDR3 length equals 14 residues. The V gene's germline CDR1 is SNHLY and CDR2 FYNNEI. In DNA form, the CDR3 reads TGTGCCAGCAGTGAATCACCGGACAGGGTCGCAGTGGATTTT. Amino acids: CASSESPDRVAVDF. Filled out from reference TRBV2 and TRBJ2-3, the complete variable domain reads EPEVTQTPSHQVTQMGQEVILRCVPISNHLYFYWYRQILGQKVEFLVSFYNNEISEKSEIFDDQFSVERPDGSNFTLKIRSTKLEDSAMYFCASSESPDRVAVDFGPGTRLTVL.

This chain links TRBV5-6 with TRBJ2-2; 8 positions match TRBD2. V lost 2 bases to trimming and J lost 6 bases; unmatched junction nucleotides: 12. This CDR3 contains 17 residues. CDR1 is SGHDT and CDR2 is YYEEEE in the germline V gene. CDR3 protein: CASSFGTSSSAAGELFF. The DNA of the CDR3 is TGTGCCAGCAGCTTCGGGACTAGTAGCTCGGCAGCCGGGGAGCTGTTTTTT. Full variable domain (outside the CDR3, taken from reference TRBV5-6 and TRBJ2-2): DAGVTQSPTHLIKTRGQQVTLRCSPKSGHDTVSWYQQALGQGPQFIFQYYEEEERQRGNFPDRFSGHQFPNYSSELNVNALLLGDSALYLCASSFGTSSSAAGELFFGEGSRLTVL.

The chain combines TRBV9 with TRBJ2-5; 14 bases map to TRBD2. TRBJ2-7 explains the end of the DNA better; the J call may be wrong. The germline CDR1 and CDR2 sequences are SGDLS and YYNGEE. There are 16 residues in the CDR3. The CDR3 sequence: CASSEGGTSGSREQYF. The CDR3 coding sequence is TGTGCCAGCAGCGAGGGGGGGACTAGCGGGAGCCGCGAGCAGTACTTC.

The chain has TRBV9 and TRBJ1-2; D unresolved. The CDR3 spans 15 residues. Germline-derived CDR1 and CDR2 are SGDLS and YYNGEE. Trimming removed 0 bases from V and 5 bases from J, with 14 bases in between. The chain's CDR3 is CASSVGGEYNYGYTF. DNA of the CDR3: TGTGCCAGCAGCGTAGGGGGTGAATATAATTATGGCTACACCTTC.

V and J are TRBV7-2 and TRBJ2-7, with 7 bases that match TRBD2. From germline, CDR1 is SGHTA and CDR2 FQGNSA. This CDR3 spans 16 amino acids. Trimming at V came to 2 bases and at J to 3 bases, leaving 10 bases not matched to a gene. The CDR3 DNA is TGTGCCAGCAGCTTAAGGCCCGGGCGGGAGCTCTACGAGCAGTACTTC. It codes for CASSLRPGRELYEQYF.

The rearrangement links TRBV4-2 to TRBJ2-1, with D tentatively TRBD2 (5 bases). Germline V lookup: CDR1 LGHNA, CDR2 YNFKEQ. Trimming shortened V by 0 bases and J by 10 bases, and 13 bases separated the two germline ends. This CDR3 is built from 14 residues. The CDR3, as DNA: TGTGCCAGCAGCCAAGATAGCGCTGTAGGGGAGCAGTTCTTC. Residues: CASSQDSAVGEQFF.

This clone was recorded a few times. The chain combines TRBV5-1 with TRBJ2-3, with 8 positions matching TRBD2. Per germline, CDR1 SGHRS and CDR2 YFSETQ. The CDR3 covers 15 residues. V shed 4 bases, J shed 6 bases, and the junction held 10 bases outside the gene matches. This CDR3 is CASSHSGTLRDTQYF. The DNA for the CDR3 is TGCGCCAGCAGCCATAGCGGGACCCTCCGGGATACGCAGTATTTT.

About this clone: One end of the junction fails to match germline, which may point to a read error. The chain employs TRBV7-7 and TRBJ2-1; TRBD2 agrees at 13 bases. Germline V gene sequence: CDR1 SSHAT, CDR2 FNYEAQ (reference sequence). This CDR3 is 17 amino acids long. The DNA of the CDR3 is TGTGCTAGCAGCTCGGGACTAGCGGGAAGTGGGGACAATGAGCAGTTCTTC. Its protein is CASSSGLAGSGDNEQFF.

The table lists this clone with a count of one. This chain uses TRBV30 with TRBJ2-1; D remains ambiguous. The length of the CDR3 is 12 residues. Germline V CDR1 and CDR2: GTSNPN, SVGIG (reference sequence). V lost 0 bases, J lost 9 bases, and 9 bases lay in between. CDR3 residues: CAWSVRGFEQFF. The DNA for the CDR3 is TGTGCCTGGAGTGTACGAGGTTTTGAGCAGTTCTTC.

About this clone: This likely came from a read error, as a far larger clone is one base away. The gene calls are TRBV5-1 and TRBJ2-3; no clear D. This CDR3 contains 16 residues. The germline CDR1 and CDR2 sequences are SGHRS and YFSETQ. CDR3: CAGSVLDSTSTDTQYF. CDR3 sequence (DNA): TGCGCCGGCAGCGTACTGGATTCTACTAGCACAGATACGCAGTATTTT.

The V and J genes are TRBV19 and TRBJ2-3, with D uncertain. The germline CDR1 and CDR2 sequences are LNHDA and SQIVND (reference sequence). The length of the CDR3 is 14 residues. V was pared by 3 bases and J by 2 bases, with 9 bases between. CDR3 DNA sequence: TGTGCCAGTAGTATCTTGGGCCCCACAGATACGCAGTATTTT. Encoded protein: CASSILGPTDTQYF.

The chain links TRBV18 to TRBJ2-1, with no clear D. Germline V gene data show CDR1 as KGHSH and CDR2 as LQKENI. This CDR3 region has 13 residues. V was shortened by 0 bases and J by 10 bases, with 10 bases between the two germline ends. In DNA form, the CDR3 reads TGTGCCAGCTCACCACCGGCTACCCAGGAGCAGTTCTTC. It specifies CASSPPATQEQFF. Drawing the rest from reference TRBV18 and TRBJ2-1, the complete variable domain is NAGVMQNPRHLVRRRGQEARLRCSPMKGHSHVYWYRQLPEEGLKFMVYLQKENIIDESGMPKERFSAEFPKEGPSILRIQQVVRGDSAAYFCASSPPATQEQFFGPGTRLTVL.

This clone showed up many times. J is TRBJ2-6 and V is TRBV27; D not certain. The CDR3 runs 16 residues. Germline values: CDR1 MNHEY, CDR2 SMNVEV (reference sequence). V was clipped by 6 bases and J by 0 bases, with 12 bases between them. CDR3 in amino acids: CASSGRISSGANVLTF. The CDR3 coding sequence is TGTGCCAGCAGCGGCCGGATAAGCTCTGGGGCCAACGTCCTGACTTTC.

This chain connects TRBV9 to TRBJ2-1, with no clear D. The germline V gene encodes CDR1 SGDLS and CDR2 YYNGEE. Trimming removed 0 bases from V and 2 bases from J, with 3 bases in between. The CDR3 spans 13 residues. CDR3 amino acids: CASSVDTYNEQFF. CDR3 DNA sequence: TGTGCCAGCAGCGTAGACACCTACAATGAGCAGTTCTTC.

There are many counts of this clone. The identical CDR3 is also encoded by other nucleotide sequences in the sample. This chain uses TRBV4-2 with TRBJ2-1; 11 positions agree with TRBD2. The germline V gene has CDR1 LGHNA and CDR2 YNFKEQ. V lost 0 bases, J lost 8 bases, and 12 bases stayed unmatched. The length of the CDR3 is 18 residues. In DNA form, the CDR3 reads TGTGCCAGCAGCCAAGACGGGCTAGCGGGAGGTCATGTCGATGAGCAGTTCTTC. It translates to CASSQDGLAGGHVDEQFF.

The CDR3 here is CASSQVGVEGNTGELFF. CDR3 coding DNA: TGTGCCAGCAGCCAAGTTGGCGTAGAGGGTAACACCGGGGAGCTGTTTTTT. The V and J genes are TRBV4-2 and TRBJ2-2, with a tentative D call TRBD2 (5 bases). Per the germline V gene, CDR1 is LGHNA and CDR2 is YNFKEQ. This CDR3 is built from 17 residues. V lost 1 base and J 2 bases, leaving 14 bases between the germline ends.

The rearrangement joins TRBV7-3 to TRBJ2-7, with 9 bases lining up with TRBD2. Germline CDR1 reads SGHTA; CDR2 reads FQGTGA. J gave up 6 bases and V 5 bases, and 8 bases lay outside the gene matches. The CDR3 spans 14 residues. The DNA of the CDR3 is TGTGCCAGCAGCAAGACTAGCGGTACTACCGAGCAGTACTTC. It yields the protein CASSKTSGTTEQYF.

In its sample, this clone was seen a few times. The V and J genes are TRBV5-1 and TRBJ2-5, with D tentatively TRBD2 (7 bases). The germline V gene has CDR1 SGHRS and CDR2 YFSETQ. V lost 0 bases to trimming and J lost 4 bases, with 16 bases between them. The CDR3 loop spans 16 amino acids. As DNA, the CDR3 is TGCGCCAGCAGCTTGGCCCAGGGGAGGGCCCGAGAGACCCAGTACTTC. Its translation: CASSLAQGRARETQYF.

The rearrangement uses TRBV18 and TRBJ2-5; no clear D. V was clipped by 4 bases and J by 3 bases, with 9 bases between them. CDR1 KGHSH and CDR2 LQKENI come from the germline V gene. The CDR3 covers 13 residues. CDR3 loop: CASSQGTKETQYF. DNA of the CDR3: TGTGCCAGCTCACAGGGCACAAAAGAGACCCAGTACTTC.

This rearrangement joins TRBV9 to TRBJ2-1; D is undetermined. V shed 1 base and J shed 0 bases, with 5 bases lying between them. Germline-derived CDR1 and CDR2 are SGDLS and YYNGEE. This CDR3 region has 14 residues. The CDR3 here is CASSVNPSYNEQFF. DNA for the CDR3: TGTGCCAGCAGCGTAAACCCCTCCTACAATGAGCAGTTCTTC.

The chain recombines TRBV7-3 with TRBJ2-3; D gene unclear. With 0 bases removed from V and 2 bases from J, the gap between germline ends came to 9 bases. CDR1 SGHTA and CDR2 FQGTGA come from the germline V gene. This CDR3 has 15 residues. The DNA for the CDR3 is TGTGCCAGCAGCTTAACGGGTCGGGTCACAGATACGCAGTATTTT. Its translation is CASSLTGRVTDTQYF.

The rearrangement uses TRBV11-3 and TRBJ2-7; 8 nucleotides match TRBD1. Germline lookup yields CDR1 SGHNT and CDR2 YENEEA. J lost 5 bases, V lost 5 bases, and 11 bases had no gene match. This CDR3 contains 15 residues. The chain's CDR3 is CASSRTRTGINEQYF. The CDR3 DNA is TGTGCCAGCAGCCGAACCCGGACAGGGATCAACGAGCAGTACTTC.

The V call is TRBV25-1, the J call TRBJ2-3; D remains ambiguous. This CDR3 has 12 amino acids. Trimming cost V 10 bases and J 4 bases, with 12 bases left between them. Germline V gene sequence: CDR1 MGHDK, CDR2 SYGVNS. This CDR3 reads CAKRPDPDTQYF. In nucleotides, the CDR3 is TGTGCCAAAAGACCAGATCCAGATACGCAGTATTTT.

CDR3 in DNA: TGTGCCAGCAGTTACGGGGGTAGGGGAGATACTGAAGCTTTCTTT. Its translation: CASSYGGRGDTEAFF. The chain joins TRBV6-5 to TRBJ1-1; possible D gene TRBD1, 5 bases. The CDR3 spans 15 residues. Germline V lookup: CDR1 MNHEY, CDR2 SVGAGI. Trimming took off 2 bases at V and 5 bases at J, with 15 bases between the two ends.

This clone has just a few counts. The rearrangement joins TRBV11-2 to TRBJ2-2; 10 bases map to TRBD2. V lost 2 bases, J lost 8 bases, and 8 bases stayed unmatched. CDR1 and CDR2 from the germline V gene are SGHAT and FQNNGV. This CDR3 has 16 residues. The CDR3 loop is CASSLSSGRVEGELFF. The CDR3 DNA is TGTGCCAGCAGCTTATCGAGCGGGAGGGTCGAGGGGGAGCTGTTTTTT.

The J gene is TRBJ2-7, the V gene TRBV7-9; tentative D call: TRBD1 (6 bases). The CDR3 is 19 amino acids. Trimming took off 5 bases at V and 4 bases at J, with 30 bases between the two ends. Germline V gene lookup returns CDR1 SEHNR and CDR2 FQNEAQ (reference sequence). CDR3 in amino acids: CASSARDPDSLGAPYEQYF. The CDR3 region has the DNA TGTGCCAGCAGCGCAAGGGACCCGGACAGCTTAGGGGCTCCGTACGAGCAGTACTTC.